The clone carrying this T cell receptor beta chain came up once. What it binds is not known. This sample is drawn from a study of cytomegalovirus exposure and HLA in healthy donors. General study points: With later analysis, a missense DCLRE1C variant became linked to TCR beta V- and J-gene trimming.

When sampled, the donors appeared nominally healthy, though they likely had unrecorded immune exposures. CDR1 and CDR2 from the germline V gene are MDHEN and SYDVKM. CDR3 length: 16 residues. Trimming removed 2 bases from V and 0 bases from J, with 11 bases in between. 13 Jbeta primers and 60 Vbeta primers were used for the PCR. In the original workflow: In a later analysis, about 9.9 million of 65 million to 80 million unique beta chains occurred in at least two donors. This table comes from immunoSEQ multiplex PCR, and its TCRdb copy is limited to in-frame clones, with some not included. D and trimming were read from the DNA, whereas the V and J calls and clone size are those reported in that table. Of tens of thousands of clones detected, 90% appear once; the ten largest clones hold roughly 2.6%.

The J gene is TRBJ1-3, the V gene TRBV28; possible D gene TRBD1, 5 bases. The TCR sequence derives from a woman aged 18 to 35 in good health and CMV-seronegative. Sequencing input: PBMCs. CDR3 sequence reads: CASSLTGRISGNTIYF. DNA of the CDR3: TGTGCCAGCAGTTTAACAGGACGGATCTCTGGAAACACCATATATTTT.